The clone carrying this T cell receptor (beta chain) was observed a handful of times. Its antigen is undetermined. The entry originates in a study of response to subunit inactivated influenza vaccine. Study-level points and caveats: Researchers suggested that each seasonal influenza vaccination recruits few new T cells.

TCRdb independently ran MiXCR on the RT-PCR reads; one entry per CDR3 protein. Among 500,000 to 750,000 distinct CDR3 sequences listed, around 15% were seen once. The CDR3 consists of 14 residues. The V and J ends lost 5 bases and 10 bases respectively, with 20 bases between them. Germline assignment: CDR1 SGHAT and CDR2 FQDESV (reference sequence). The clonotype comes from a man aged 50 to 59 who received an inactivated influenza vaccine. The rearrangement links TRBV11-1 to TRBJ1-2, with a possible D match to TRBD1 (5 bases). The sample here was PBMCs from blood, taken roughly 13 days after vaccination. The CDR3 nucleotides read TGTGCCAGCAGCCCGTTGCAGGGAGGTACTTCCTACACCTTC. Translating gives CASSPLQGGTSYTF.